This T cell receptor beta chain was sequenced for a study of cytomegalovirus exposure and HLA in healthy donors. For the study at large: Earlier sequencing of some 170 million T cells yielded roughly 100 million unique TCR beta sequences. The study's findings and limits: 16,951 TCR beta sequences were associated with HLA alleles at 0.05 false discovery rate in a later analysis.

Note on this clone: What it binds is not known.

This CDR3 has 14 residues. Germline values: CDR1 SGHTA, CDR2 FQGNSA. V lost 1 base and J 5 bases, leaving 11 bases between the germline ends. With 60 Vbeta and 13 Jbeta primers, the PCR was carried out. This table comes from immunoSEQ multiplex PCR, and its TCRdb copy is limited to in-frame clones, with some not included. This table has 150,000 to 200,000 clones, 77% appearing once. The rearrangement uses TRBV7-2 and TRBJ2-5; a possible D gene is TRBD2 (6 bases). The receptor was derived from a woman between 35 and 50 years old in good health and CMV-seropositive. The specimen was PBMCs. CDR3 region: CASSLVVGGETQYF. The CDR3, as DNA: TGTGCCAGCAGCTTAGTGGTTGGGGGGGAGACCCAGTACTTC.